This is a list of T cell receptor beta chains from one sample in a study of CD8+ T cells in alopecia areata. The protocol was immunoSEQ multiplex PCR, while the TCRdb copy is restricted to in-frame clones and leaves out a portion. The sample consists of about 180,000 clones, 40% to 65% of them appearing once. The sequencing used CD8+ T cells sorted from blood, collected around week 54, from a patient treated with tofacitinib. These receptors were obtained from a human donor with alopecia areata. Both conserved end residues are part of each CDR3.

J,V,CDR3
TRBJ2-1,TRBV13,CASSLDRGHEQFF
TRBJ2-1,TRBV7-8,CASSVPRDRSYNEQFF
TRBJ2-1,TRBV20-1,CSARFVNEQFF
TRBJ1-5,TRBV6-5,CASRNGEINQPQHF
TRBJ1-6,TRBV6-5,CASSRRGPDISPLHF
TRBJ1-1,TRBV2,CASSDLPDRLKNTEAFF
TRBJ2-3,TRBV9,CASSVGITFGTDTQYF
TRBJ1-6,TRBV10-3,CAISEEVGFNSPLHF
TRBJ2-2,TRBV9,CASSSQGELFF
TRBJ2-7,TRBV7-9,CASSPGGYEQYF
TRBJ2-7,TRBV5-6,CASSPPRTVSYEQYF
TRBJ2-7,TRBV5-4,CASSTTAAYEQYF
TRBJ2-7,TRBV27,CASRPLTGTYEQYF
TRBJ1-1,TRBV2,CATIGILGTEAFF
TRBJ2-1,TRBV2,CASSQPGLAGSYNEQFF
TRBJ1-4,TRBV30,CAWSANSGEKLFF